These 18 T cell receptor beta chains came from one sample sequenced in a study of tumor-infiltrating lymphocytes in primary liver carcinoma. Using a constant-region primer together with ProtoScript II reverse transcriptase, TCR beta cDNA was made from roughly 540 ng of total RNA. Employing slightly modified ARM-PCR, three nested multiplex PCR rounds were run, and these gave rise to the TCR beta libraries. Two initial PCR rounds of approximately 10 cycles each paired TRBV1-TRBV30 forward primers with a C-beta reverse primer. Via MiXCR, TCRdb re-called the multiplex PCR reads, giving one row per CDR3 protein. The table includes 180,000 or so distinct CDR3 sequences, 50% to 75% detected once. The researchers obtained blood RNA from unsorted whole blood and also extracted germline DNA. The sample was peripheral blood. The receptors come from a man aged 35 to 55 with primary liver carcinoma and hepatitis B virus infection.

The gene calls are TRBV21-1 and TRBJ2-1; TRBD2 is the table's D call, not checked against the DNA. TRBV21-1 is described as a pseudogene. This CDR3 has 16 residues. The CDR3: CASSLQTSGVYNEQFF. The CDR3, as DNA: TGTGCCAGCAGCCTTCAGACTAGCGGAGTCTACAATGAGCAGTTCTTC.

The chain couples TRBV7-9 to TRBJ2-1; D unclear. CDR1 SEHNR and CDR2 FQNEAQ come from the germline V gene (reference sequence). Deletions cut 11 bases from V and 2 bases from J, with 13 bases between. The CDR3 sequence is 13 residues long. CDR3: CAGMENPYNEQFF. CDR3 in DNA: TGTGCCGGAATGGAAAACCCCTACAATGAGCAGTTCTTC.

Regarding this clonotype: A much larger clonotype is one base distant, so this may be a read error. Because it lacks the conserved phenylalanine or tryptophan at the end, this CDR3 is likely a read error. The chain carries TRBV12-3 or TRBV12-4 and TRBJ2-5, with D uncertain. V lost 2 bases to trimming and J lost 0 bases, with 1 base between them. This CDR3 contains 12 residues. The CDR3 region has the DNA TGTGCCAGCAGTTTAAACCAAGAGACCCAGTACCTC. Translating it yields CASSLNQETQYL.

V usage is TRBV11-2 and J usage is TRBJ2-1; TRBD2 matches at 8 bases. The CDR3 is 16 residues long. Germline CDR1 is SGHAT and CDR2 is FQNNGV. After removal of 3 bases from V and 7 bases from J, the junction contained 11 bases not matched to a gene. CDR3 DNA sequence: TGTGCCAGCAGCTTGTGGGCTACCGGGAGGGGAAATGAGCAGTTCTTC. Translating it yields CASSLWATGRGNEQFF.

In this sample, this clonotype turned up a few times. The CDR3 bases are TGTGCCAGCAGTCCTGGGACAGCGGCCACCGGGGAGCTGTTTTTT. It translates to CASSPGTAATGELFF. This chain uses TRBV12-3 or TRBV12-4 with TRBJ2-2; 7 bases line up with TRBD1. This CDR3 contains 15 residues. V was clipped by 5 bases and J by 4 bases; unmatched bases: 7.

Only a few counts were recorded for this clonotype. The chain joins TRBV12-3 or TRBV12-4 to TRBJ2-5, with TRBD2 identical over 14 bases. The J segment lost 3 bases and the V segment lost 6 bases, leaving 6 bases of the junction unmatched. The CDR3 totals 16 residues. CDR3 sequence (DNA): TGTGCCAGCAGCCTGGGACTAGCGGGAGAGGAAGAGACCCAGTACTTC. Protein: CASSLGLAGEEETQYF.

The genes are TRBV5-6 and TRBJ2-1; maybe TRBD2 (7 bases). Germline V gives CDR1 SGHDT, CDR2 YYEEEE. V was cut by 0 bases and J by 5 bases, with 18 bases left in between. The CDR3 sequence is 17 residues long. CDR3 bases: TGTGCCAGCAGCTTGGAAACAGGGACTATTTCCCACAATGAGCAGTTCTTC. It specifies CASSLETGTISHNEQFF.

The chain links TRBV11-1 to TRBJ2-7; D ambiguous. Germline V gene data show CDR1 as SGHAT and CDR2 as FQDESV (reference sequence). Deletions cut 2 bases from V and 3 bases from J, with 8 bases between. The CDR3 loop spans 13 amino acids. CDR3 bases: TGTGCCAGCAGCTTACACAGAATCTACGAGCAGTACTTC. Its protein is CASSLHRIYEQYF.

CDR3 region: CASSLTPSSYNEQFF. CDR3 sequence (DNA): TGTGCCAGCAGCTTAACACCGAGCTCCTACAATGAGCAGTTCTTC. The chain links TRBV5-6 to TRBJ2-1; no definite D call. The CDR3 is 15 amino acids. The germline CDR1 and CDR2 sequences are SGHDT and YYEEEE. V lost 2 bases, J lost 0 bases, and 9 bases lay in between.

On this clonotype: An end of the junction does not agree with germline; a read error may underlie this. The V and J genes are TRBV20-1 and TRBJ2-1; TRBD2 is a possible D gene (6 bases). The CDR3 runs 12 residues. The germline gives CDR1 DFQATT, CDR2 SNEGSKA (reference sequence). The CDR3 bases are TGCAGTGCTAACCCGGGAGAGACGGAGCAATTCTTC. It yields the protein CSANPGETEQFF.

The chain recombines TRBV5-5 with TRBJ1-2, with unresolved D. This CDR3 has 15 residues. Looked up from germline, CDR1 is SGHKS and CDR2 is YYEKEE (reference sequence). Trimming removed 0 bases at V and 4 bases at J, with 13 bases between. CDR3 in DNA: TGTGCCAGCAGCTTGGACAGTGGACCCCTCTATGGCTACACCTTC. Protein product: CASSLDSGPLYGYTF.

The CDR3 region has the DNA TGTGCCAGCAGTGCCTGGACAGGGAGCCCCAATGAGCAGTTCTTC. Residues: CASSAWTGSPNEQFF. The chain is built from TRBV2 and TRBJ2-1; 8 nucleotides line up with TRBD1. CDR3 length: 15 residues. V shed 4 bases, J shed 6 bases, and the junction held 8 bases outside the gene matches. CDR1 SNHLY and CDR2 FYNNEI come from the germline V gene. Based on the CDR3 plus reference TRBV2 and TRBJ2-1, the full variable domain is EPEVTQTPSHQVTQMGQEVILRCVPISNHLYFYWYRQILGQKVEFLVSFYNNEISEKSEIFDDQFSVERPDGSNFTLKIRSTKLEDSAMYFCASSAWTGSPNEQFFGPGTRLTVL.

The V call is TRBV6-2 or TRBV6-3, the J call TRBJ2-7; D gene uncertain. The V end lost 6 bases, the J end lost 2 bases, and 8 bases lay between the germline ends. This CDR3 comprises 12 residues. Germline lookup yields CDR1 MNHEY and CDR2 SVGEGT. CDR3 in amino acids: CASRDTTYEQYF. In DNA, the CDR3 is TGTGCCAGCAGAGACACTACCTACGAGCAGTACTTC.

The rearrangement uses TRBV6-1 and TRBJ1-4; D not resolved. Trimming removed 3 bases at V and 8 bases at J, with 13 bases between. Germline assignment: CDR1 MNHNS and CDR2 SASEGT. The CDR3 has 14 amino acids. The CDR3 DNA sequence: TGTGCCAGCAGTGACTCCTGGGCTGGGGAAAAACTGTTTTTT. Translated: CASSDSWAGEKLFF.

There are many counts of this clonotype. The rearrangement uses TRBV11-1 and TRBJ2-7; D gene uncertain. Germline V CDR1 and CDR2: SGHAT, FQDESV (reference sequence). CDR3 size: 14 residues. Deletions cut 3 bases from V and 3 bases from J, with 12 bases between. The CDR3 loop is CASSLDGRSYEQYF. Written as DNA, the CDR3 is TGTGCCAGCAGCTTGGATGGCAGGAGCTACGAGCAGTACTTC.

With regard to this clonotype: The junction departs from the called germline gene at one end, perhaps through a read error. The V call is TRBV11-2, the J call TRBJ2-7, with TRBD2 identical over 9 bases. CDR3 length equals 18 residues. Per germline, CDR1 SGHAT and CDR2 FQNNGV. CDR3 protein: CASNLGPNLAGSRYEQYF. CDR3 sequence (DNA): TGTGCCAGCAACTTAGGGCCCAACCTAGCGGGATCCCGCTATGAGCAGTACTTC. The full variable domain, its missing parts supplied by reference TRBV11-2 and TRBJ2-7, is EAGVAQSPRYKIIEKRQSVAFWCNPISGHATLYWYQQILGQGPKLLIQFQNNGVVDDSQLPKDRFSAERLKGVDSTLKIQPAKLEDSAVYLCASNLGPNLAGSRYEQYFGPGTRLTVT.

This clonotype was detected once. A read error is likely, as this CDR3 ends without the conserved phenylalanine or tryptophan. This chain connects TRBV6-5 to TRBJ2-1; TRBD2 is a possible D gene (6 bases). V dropped 6 bases and J dropped 10 bases, with 13 bases sitting between them. CDR3 length equals 12 residues. Germline V gene lookup returns CDR1 MNHEY and CDR2 SVGAGI. The CDR3 sequence: CASSALGGEQFL. In DNA form, the CDR3 reads TGTGCCAGCAGCGCCCTAGGAGGGGAGCAGTTCTTA.

V and J are TRBV7-8 and TRBJ2-7; tentative D call: TRBD2 (5 bases). V was shortened by 4 bases and J by 5 bases, with 18 bases between the two germline ends. The CDR3 loop spans 15 amino acids. From germline, CDR1 is SGHVS and CDR2 FQNEAQ. Here the CDR3 DNA reads TGTGCCAGCAGCTGGATCGAGGGCGGCGGCGACGAGCAGTACTTC. It yields the protein CASSWIEGGGDEQYF.